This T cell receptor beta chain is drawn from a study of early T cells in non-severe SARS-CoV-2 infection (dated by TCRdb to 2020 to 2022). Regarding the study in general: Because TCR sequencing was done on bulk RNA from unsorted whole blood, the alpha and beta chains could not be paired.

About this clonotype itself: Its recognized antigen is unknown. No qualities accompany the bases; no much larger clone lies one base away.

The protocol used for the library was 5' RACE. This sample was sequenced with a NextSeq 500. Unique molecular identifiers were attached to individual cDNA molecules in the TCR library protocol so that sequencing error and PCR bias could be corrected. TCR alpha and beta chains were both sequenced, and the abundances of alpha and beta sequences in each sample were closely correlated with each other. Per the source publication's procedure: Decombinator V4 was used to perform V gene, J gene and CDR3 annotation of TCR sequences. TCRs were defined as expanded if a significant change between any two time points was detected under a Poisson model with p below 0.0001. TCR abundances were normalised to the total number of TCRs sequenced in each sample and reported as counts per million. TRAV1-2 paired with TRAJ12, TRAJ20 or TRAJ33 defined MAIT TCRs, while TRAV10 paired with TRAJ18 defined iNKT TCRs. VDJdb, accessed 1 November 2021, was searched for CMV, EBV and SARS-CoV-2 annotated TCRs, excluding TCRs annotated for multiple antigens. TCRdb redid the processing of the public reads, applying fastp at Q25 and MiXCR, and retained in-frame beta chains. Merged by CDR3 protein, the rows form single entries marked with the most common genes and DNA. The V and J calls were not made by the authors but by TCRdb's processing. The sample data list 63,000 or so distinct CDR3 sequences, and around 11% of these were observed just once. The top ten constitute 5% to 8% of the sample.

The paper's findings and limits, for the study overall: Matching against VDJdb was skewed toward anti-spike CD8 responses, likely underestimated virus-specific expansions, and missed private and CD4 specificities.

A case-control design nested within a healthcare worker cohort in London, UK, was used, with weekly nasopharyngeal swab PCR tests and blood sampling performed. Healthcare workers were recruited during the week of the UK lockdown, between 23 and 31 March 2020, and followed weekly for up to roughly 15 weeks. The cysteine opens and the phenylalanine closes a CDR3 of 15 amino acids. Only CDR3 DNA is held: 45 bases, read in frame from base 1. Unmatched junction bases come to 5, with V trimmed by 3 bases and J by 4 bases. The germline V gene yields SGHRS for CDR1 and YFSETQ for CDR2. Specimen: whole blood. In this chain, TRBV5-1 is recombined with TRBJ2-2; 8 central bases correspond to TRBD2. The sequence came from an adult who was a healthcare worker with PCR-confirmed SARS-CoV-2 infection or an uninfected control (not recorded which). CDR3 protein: CASSSAGGSTGELFF. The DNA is TGCGCCAGCAGCTCGGCGGGGGGATCCACCGGGGAGCTGTTTTTT.